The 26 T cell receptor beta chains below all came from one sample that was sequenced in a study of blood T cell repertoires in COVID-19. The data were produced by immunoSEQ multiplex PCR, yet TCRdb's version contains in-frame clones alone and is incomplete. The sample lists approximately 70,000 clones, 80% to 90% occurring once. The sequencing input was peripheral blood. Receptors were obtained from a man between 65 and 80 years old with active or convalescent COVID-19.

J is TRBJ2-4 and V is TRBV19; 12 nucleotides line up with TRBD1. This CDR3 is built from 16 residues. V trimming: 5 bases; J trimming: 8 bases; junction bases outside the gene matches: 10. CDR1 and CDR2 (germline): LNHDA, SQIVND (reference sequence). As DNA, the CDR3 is TGTGCCAGTAGTTTCCCCGGGACAGGGGGCGTAGACATTCAGTACTTC. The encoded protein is CASSFPGTGGVDIQYF.

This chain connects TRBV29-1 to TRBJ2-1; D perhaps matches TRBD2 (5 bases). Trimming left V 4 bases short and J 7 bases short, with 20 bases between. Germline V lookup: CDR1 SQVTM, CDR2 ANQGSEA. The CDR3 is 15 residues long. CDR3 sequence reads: CSVVGRLAKKNEQFF. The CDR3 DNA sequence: TGCAGCGTTGTAGGGCGGCTAGCAAAAAAAAATGAGCAGTTCTTC.

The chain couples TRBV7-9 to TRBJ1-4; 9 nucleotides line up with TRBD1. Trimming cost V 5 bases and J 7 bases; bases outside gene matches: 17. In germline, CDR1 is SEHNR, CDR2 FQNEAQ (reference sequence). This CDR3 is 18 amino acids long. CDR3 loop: CASSPPVTGGNEFEKLFF. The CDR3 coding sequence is TGTGCCAGCAGCCCACCCGTGACAGGGGGGAACGAATTTGAAAAACTGTTTTTT.

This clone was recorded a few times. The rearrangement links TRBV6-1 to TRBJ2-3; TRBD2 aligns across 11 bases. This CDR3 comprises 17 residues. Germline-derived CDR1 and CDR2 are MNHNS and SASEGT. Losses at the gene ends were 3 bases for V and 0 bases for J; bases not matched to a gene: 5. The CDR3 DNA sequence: TGTGCCAGCAGTGAGGTCCGACTAGCGGGGAGCACAGATACGCAGTATTTT. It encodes CASSEVRLAGSTDTQYF.

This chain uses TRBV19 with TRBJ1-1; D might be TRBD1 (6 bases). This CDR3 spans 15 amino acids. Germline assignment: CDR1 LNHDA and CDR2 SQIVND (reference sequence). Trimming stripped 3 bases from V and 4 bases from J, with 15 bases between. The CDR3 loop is CASSMMWGLGTEAFF. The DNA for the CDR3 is TGTGCCAGTAGTATGATGTGGGGGCTTGGCACTGAAGCTTTCTTT.

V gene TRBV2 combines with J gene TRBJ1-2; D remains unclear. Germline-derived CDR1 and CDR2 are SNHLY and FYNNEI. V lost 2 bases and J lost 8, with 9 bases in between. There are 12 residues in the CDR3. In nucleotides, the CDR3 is TGTGCCAGCAGTGAAAAACGTGAGGGCTACACCTTC. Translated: CASSEKREGYTF.

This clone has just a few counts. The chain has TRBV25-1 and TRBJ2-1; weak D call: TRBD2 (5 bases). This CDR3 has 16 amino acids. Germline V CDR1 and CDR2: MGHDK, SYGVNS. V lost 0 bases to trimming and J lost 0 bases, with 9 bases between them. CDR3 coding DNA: TGTGCCAGCAGTGAATATCGGGCGGGCTCCTACAATGAGCAGTTCTTC. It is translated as CASSEYRAGSYNEQFF.

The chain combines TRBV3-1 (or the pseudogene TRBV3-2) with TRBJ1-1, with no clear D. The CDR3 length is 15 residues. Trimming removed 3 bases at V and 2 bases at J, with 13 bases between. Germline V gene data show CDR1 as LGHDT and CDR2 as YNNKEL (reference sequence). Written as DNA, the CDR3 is TGTGCCAGCAGCCAGGCCTTCACAGCAAACACTGAAGCTTTCTTT. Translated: CASSQAFTANTEAFF.

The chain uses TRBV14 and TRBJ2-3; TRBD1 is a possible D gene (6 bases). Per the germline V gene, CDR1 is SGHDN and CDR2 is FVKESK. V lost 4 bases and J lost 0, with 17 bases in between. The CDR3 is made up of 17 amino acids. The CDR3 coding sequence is TGTGCCAGCAGCCTGGGGGCTTGGGGCGCTAGCACAGATACGCAGTATTTT. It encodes CASSLGAWGASTDTQYF.

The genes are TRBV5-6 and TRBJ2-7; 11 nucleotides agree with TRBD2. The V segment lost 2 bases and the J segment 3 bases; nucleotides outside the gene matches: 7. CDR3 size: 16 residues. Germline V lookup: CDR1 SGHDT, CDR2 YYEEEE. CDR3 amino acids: CASSFTSGGWGYEQYF. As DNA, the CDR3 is TGTGCCAGCAGCTTTACTAGCGGGGGATGGGGCTACGAGCAGTACTTC.

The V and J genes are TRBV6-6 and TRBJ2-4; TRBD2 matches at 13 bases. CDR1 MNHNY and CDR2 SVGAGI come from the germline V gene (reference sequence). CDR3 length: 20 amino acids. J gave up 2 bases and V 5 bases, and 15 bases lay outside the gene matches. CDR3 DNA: TGTGCCAGCAGTCAACACAACACCGGGACTAGCGGGATTTCCAAAAACATTCAGTACTTC. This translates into CASSQHNTGTSGISKNIQYF.

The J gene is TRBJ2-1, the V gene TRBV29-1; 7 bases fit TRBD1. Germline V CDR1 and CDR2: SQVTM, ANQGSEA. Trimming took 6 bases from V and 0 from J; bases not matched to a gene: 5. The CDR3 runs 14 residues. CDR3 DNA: TGCAGCGTGAGGGACAGATTCTCCTACAATGAGCAGTTCTTC. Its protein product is CSVRDRFSYNEQFF.

The CDR3 sequence: CAIGRGQAHTEAFF. The CDR3 DNA follows: TGTGCCATAGGAAGAGGACAGGCCCACACTGAAGCTTTCTTT. The rearrangement joins TRBV28 to TRBJ1-1; the match to TRBD1 covers 7 bases. V trimming: 10 bases; J trimming: 3 bases; junction bases outside the gene matches: 11. In germline, CDR1 is MDHEN, CDR2 SYDVKM. The CDR3 loop spans 14 amino acids.

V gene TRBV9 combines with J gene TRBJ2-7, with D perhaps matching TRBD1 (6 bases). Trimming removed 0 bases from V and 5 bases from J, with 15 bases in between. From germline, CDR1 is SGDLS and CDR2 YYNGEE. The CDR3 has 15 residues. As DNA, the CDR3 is TGTGCCAGCAGCGTAGGAACAGGGAATAGCCACGAGCAGTACTTC. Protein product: CASSVGTGNSHEQYF.

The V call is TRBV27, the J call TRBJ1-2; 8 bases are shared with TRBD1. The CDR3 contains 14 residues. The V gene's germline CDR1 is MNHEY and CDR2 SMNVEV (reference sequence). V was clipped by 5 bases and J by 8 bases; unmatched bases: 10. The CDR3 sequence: CASSAGTGFAGYTF. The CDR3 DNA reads TGTGCCAGCAGTGCCGGGACAGGCTTTGCGGGCTACACCTTC.

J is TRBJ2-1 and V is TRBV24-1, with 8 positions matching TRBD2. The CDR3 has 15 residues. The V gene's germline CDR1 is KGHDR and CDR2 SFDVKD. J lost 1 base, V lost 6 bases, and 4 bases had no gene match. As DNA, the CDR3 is TGTGCCACCAGTTCTGGCGGGAGGTCCTACAATGAGCAGTTCTTC. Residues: CATSSGGRSYNEQFF.

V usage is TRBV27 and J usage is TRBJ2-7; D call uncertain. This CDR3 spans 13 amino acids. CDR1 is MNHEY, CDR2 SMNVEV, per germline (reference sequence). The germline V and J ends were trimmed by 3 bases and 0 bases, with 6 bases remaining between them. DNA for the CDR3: TGTGCCAGCAGTTTTGGCGGCTCCTACGAGCAGTACTTC. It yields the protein CASSFGGSYEQYF.

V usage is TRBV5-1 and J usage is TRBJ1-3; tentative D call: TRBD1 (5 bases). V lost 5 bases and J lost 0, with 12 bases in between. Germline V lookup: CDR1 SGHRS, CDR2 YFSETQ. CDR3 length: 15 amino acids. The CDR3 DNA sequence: TGCGCCAGCAGTTCTGACAGCTACTCTGGAAACACCATATATTTT. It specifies CASSSDSYSGNTIYF.

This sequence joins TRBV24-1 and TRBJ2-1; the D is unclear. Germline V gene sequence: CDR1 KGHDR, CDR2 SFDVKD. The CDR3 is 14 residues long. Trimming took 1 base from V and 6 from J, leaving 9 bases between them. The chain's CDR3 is CATSDFVTGNEQFF. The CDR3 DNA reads TGTGCCACCAGTGATTTTGTAACGGGCAATGAGCAGTTCTTC.

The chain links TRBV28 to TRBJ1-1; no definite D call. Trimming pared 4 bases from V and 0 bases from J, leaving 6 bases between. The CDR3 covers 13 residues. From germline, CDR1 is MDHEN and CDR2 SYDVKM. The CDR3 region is CASSSPMNTEAFF. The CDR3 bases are TGTGCCAGCAGTTCCCCCATGAACACTGAAGCTTTCTTT.

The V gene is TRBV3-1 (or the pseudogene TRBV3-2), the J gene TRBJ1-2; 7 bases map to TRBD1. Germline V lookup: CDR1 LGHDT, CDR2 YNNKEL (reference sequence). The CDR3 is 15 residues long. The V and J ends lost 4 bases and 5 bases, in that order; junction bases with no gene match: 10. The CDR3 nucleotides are TGTGCCAGCAGCCCGGTCCCCAGGGGGGATTATGGCTACACCTTC. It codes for CASSPVPRGDYGYTF.

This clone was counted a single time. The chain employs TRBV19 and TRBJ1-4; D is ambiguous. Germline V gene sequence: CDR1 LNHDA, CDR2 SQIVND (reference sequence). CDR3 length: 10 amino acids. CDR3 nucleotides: TGTGCAGCGGGTCGTGAAAAACTGTTTTTT. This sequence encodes CAAGREKLFF.

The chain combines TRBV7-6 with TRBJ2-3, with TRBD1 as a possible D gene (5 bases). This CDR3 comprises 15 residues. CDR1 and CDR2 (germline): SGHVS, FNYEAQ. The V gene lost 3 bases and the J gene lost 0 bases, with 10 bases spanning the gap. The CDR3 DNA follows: TGTGCCAGCAGCTTTAGGACAACTAGCACAGATACGCAGTATTTT. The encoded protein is CASSFRTTSTDTQYF.

CDR3 DNA: TGTGCCATCAGTGAAGGGACAGGGAGACTGAATGAAAAACTGTTTTTT. It codes for CAISEGTGRLNEKLFF. V and J are TRBV10-3 and TRBJ1-4; 9 nucleotides match TRBD1. The CDR3 consists of 16 residues. Looked up from germline, CDR1 is ENHRY and CDR2 is SYGVKD. J gave up 5 bases and V 3 bases, and 7 bases lay outside the gene matches.

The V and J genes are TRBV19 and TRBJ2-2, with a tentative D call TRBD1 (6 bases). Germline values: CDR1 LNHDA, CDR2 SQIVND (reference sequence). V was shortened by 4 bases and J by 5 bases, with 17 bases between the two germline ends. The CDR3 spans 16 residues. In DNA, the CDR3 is TGTGCCAGTAGTACCACACAGGGATTGTGGACCGGGGAGCTGTTTTTT. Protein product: CASSTTQGLWTGELFF.

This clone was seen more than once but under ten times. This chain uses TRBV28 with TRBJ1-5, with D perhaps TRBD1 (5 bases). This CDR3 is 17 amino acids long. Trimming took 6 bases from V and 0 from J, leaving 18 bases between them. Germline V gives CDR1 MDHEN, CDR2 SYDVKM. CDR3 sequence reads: CASSQAQTVYSNQPQHF. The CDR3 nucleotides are TGTGCCAGCAGCCAGGCACAGACAGTTTATAGCAATCAGCCCCAGCATTTT.